The 2 T cell receptor beta chains below come from one sample, sequenced in a study of cytomegalovirus exposure and HLA in healthy donors. PCR primers comprised 60 Vbeta and 13 Jbeta primers. Sequencing was performed with immunoSEQ multiplex PCR; in TCRdb, only in-frame clones are kept and a portion is missing. The repertoire consists of about 98,000 clones, with more than 60% occurring once and the leading ten covering less than 2.5%. Material: PBMCs. The receptors derive from a man aged 50-60 years in good health and CMV-seronegative.

The chain links TRBV4-3 to TRBJ2-1; D possibly corresponds to TRBD1 (6 bases). The CDR3 has 15 residues. Germline-derived CDR1 and CDR2 are LGHNA and YSLEER. V was pared by 4 bases and J by 7 bases, with 17 bases between. CDR3 in amino acids: CASSRDLGQGNEQFF. The DNA of the CDR3 is TGCGCCAGCAGCCGAGACCTAGGGCAGGGGAATGAGCAGTTCTTC.

J is TRBJ1-5 and V is TRBV5-8; 8 bases agree with TRBD1. V was pared by 4 bases and J by 6 bases, with 9 bases of the junction left unmatched. CDR3 length: 15 amino acids. Germline CDR1 reads SGHTS; CDR2 reads YDEGEE. The CDR3 DNA is TGTGCCAGCAGCCGGACAGGGTCCGGAGGTCAGCCCCAGCATTTT. Encoded protein: CASSRTGSGGQPQHF.